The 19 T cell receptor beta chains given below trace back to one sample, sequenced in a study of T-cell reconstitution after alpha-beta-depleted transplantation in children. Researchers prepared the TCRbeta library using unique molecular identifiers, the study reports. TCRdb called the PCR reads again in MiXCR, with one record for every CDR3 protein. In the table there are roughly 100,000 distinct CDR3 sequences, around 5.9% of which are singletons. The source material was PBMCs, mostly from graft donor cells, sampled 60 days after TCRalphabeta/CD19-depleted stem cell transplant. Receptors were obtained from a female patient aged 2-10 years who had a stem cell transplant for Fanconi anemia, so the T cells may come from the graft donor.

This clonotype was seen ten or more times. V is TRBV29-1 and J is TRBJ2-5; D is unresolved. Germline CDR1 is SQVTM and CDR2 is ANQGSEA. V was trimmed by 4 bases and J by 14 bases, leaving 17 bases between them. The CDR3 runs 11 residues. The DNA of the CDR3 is TGCAGCGTTGGAATCCTCGCCCCTCTTTACTTC. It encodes CSVGILAPLYF.

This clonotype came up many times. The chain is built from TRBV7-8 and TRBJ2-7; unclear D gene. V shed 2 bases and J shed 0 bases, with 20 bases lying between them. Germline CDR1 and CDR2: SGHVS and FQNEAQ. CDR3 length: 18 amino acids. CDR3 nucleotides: TGTGCCAGCAGCTTACCCACTCCTCTGCAACACAGCTCCTACGAGCAGTACTTC. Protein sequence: CASSLPTPLQHSSYEQYF.

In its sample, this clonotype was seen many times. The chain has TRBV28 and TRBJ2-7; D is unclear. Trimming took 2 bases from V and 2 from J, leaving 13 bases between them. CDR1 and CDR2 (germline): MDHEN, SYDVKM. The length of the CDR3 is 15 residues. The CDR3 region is CASSLMARPTYEQYF. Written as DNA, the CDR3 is TGTGCCAGCAGTTTAATGGCTAGACCGACCTACGAGCAGTACTTC.

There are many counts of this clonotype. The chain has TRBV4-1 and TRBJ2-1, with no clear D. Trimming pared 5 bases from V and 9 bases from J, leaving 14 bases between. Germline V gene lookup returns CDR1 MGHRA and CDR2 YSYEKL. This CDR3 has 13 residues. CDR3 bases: TGCGCCAGCAGCTCCTCGGGTTCGCGTGAGCAGTTCTTC. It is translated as CASSSSGSREQFF.

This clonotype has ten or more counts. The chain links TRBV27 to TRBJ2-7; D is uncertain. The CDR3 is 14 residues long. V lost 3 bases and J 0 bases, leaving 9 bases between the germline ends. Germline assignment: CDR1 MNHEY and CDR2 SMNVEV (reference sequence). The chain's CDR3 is CASSFGRASYEQYF. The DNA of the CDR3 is TGTGCCAGCAGTTTCGGTCGGGCCTCCTACGAGCAGTACTTC.

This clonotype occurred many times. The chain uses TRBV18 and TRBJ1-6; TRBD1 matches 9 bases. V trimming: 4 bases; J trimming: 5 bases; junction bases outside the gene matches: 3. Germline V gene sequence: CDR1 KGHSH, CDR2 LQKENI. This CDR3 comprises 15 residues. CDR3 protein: CASSRQGGNNSPLHF. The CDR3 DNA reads TGTGCCAGCTCACGACAGGGGGGAAATAATTCACCCCTCCACTTT.

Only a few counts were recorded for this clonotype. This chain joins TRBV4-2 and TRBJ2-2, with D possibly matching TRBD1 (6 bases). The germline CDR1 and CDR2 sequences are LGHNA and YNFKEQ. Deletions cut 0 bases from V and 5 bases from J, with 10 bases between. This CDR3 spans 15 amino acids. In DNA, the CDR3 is TGTGCCAGCAGCCAAGATGGCGACAGGACCGGGGAGCTGTTTTTT. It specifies CASSQDGDRTGELFF.

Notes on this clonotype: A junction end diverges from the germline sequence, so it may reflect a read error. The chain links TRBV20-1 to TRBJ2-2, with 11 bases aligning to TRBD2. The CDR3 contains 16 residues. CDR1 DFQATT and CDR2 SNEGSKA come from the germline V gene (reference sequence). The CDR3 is CCASGLAGAGTGELFF. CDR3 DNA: TGCTGTGCTAGCGGACTAGCGGGCGCCGGGACCGGGGAGCTGTTTTTT.

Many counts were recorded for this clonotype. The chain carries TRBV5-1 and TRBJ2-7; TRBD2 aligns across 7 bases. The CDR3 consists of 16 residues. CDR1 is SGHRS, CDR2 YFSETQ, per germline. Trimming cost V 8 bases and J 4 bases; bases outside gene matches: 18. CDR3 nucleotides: TGCGCCAGTGCAATTGGACCGGGAGGACCGGGGTACGAGCAGTACTTC. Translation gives CASAIGPGGPGYEQYF.

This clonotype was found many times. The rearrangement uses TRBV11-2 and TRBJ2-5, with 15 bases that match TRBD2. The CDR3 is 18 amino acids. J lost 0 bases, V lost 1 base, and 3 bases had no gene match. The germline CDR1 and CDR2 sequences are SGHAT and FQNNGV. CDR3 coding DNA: TGTGCCAGCAGCTTAGTGGGGACTAGCGGGAGGTACCAAGAGACCCAGTACTTC. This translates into CASSLVGTSGRYQETQYF.

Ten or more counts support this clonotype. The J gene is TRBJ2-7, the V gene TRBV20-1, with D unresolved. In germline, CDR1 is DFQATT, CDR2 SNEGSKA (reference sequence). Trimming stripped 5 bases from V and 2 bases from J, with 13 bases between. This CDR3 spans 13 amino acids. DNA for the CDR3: TGCAGTGCTGATAAGGCCAATACCTACGAGCAGTACTTC. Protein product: CSADKANTYEQYF.

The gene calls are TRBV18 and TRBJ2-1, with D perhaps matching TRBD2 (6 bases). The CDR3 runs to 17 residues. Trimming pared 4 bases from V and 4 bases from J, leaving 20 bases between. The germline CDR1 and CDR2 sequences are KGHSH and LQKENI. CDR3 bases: TGTGCCAGCTCACAGAAGAGGTCGGGAGAAGTGTACAATGAGCAGTTCTTC. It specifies CASSQKRSGEVYNEQFF.

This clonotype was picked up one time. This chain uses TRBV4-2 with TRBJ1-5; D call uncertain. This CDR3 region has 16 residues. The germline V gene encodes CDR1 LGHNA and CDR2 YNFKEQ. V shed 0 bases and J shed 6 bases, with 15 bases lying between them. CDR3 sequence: CASSQEAGFFGQPQHF. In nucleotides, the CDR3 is TGTGCCAGCAGCCAAGAGGCGGGGTTTTTTGGTCAGCCCCAGCATTTT.

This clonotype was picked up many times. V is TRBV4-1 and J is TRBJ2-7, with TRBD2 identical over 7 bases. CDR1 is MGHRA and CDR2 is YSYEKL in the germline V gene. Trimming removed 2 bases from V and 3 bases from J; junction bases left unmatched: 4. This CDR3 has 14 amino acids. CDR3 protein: CASSQRGSRYEQYF. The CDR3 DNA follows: TGCGCCAGCAGCCAACGCGGGAGCCGCTACGAGCAGTACTTC.

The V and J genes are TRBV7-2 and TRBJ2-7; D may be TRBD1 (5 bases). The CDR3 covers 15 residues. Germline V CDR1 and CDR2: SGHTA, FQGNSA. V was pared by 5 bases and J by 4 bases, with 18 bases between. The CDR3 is CASSQMRQPIYEQYF. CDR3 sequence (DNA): TGTGCCAGCAGCCAGATGAGACAGCCTATTTACGAGCAGTACTTC.

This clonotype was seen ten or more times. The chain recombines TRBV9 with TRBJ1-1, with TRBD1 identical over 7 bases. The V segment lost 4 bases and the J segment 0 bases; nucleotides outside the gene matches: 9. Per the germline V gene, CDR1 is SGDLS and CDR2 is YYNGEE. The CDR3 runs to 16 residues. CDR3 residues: CASSHSRDSLNTEAFF. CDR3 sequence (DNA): TGTGCCAGCAGCCACAGCAGGGACAGCTTGAACACTGAAGCTTTCTTT.

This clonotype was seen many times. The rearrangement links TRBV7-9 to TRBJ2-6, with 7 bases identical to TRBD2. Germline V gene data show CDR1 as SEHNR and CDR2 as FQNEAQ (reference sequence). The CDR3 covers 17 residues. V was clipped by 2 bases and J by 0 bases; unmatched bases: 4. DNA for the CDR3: TGTGCCAGCAGCTTAAGCGGGGCCAACTCTGGGGCCAACGTCCTGACTTTC. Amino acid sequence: CASSLSGANSGANVLTF. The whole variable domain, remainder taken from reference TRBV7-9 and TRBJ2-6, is DTGVSQNPRHKITKRGQNVTFRCDPISEHNRLYWYRQTLGQGPEFLTYFQNEAQLEKSRLLSDRFSAERPKGSFSTLEIQRTEQGDSAMYLCASSLSGANSGANVLTFGAGSRLTVL.

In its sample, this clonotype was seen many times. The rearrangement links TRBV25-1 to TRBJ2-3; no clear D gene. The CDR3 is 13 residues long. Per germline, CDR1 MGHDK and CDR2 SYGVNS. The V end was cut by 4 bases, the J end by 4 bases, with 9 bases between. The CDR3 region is CASSGVAADTQYF. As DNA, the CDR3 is TGTGCCAGCAGTGGGGTTGCCGCAGATACGCAGTATTTT.

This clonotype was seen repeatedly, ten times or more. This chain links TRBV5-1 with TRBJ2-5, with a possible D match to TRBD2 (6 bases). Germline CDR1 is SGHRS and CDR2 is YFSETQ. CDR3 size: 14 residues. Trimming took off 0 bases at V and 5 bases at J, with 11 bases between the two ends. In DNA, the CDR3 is TGCGCCAGCAGCTTGGAGACTAGTCTGGAGACCCAGTACTTC. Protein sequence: CASSLETSLETQYF.